These 12 T cell receptor beta chains share one sample of origin, sequenced in a study of T-cell memory formation after mild COVID-19. TCRdb reanalysed the 5' RACE reads using MiXCR and keeps one entry per CDR3 protein. The sample records approximately 350,000 distinct CDR3 sequences, over 25% being singletons. The specimen sequenced was PBMCs or a T cell subset sorted from them (not recorded which). The receptors come from an adult woman who had mild COVID-19 (a few samples of this study predate the infection). Cell type and time point are not known.

The chain employs TRBV6-1 and TRBJ1-6; D is uncertain. V was trimmed by 5 bases and J by 7 bases, leaving 18 bases between them. Germline CDR1 is MNHNS and CDR2 is SASEGT. This CDR3 region has 16 residues. The chain's CDR3 is CASSRPDGWENSPLHF. CDR3 DNA sequence: TGTGCCAGCAGTCGCCCCGATGGATGGGAGAATTCACCCCTCCACTTT.

The chain links TRBV7-8 to TRBJ1-1; D unresolved. Trimming shortened V by 5 bases and J by 9 bases, and 13 bases separated the two germline ends. Per germline, CDR1 SGHVS and CDR2 FQNEAQ. The CDR3 is made up of 12 amino acids. Here the CDR3 reads CASSGLQSQAFF. The CDR3 nucleotides are TGTGCCAGCAGCGGACTACAGAGCCAAGCTTTCTTT.

Here the CDR3 reads CASSLRGAPYNEQFF. CDR3 nucleotides: TGTGCCAGCAGTTTACGTGGGGCCCCCTACAATGAGCAGTTCTTC. The chain has TRBV12-3 or TRBV12-4 and TRBJ2-1, with D possibly being TRBD1 (5 bases). The CDR3 spans 15 residues. V lost 2 bases, J lost 2 bases, and 10 bases lay in between.

This clonotype was detected a few times. The rearrangement links TRBV4-3 to TRBJ2-7, with TRBD2 as a possible D gene (5 bases). Trimming removed 6 bases at V and 3 bases at J, with 15 bases between. This CDR3 comprises 14 residues. Germline V gene data show CDR1 as LGHNA and CDR2 as YSLEER. This chain's CDR3 is CASSPGVSGYEQYF. The CDR3 DNA reads as TGCGCCAGCAGTCCCGGAGTAAGCGGCTACGAGCAGTACTTC.

The chain uses TRBV18 and TRBJ2-5, with TRBD2 identical over 8 bases. The junction had 7 bases not matched to a gene; V was cut back by 2 bases and J by 2 bases. Germline V gene data show CDR1 as KGHSH and CDR2 as LQKENI. There are 16 residues in the CDR3. CDR3 in amino acids: CASSPMAGGPQETQYF. The CDR3, as DNA: TGTGCCAGCTCACCAATGGCGGGGGGTCCTCAAGAGACCCAGTACTTC.

The chain couples TRBV9 to TRBJ2-7; D perhaps matches TRBD1 (6 bases). Trimming left V 3 bases short and J 4 bases short, with 11 bases between. The CDR3 covers 13 residues. Per the germline V gene, CDR1 is SGDLS and CDR2 is YYNGEE. CDR3 in DNA: TGTGCCAGCAGCGCAGGGGTTGGGTACGAGCAGTACTTC. Its translation: CASSAGVGYEQYF.

The chain uses TRBV12-3 or TRBV12-4 and TRBJ2-3; 16 nucleotides align to TRBD2. The junction had 4 bases not matched to a gene; V was cut back by 0 bases and J by 4 bases. This CDR3 comprises 18 residues. CDR3 residues: CASSLAGLAGGGPDTQYF. The CDR3 DNA reads as TGTGCCAGCAGTTTAGCGGGACTAGCGGGAGGGGGGCCAGATACGCAGTATTTT.

Only a few counts were recorded for this clonotype. The V and J genes are TRBV7-3 and TRBJ2-3, with TRBD1 matching over 12 bases. Trimming removed 5 bases from V and 3 bases from J; junction bases left unmatched: 6. The CDR3 sequence is 16 residues long. Germline V gene lookup returns CDR1 SGHTA and CDR2 FQGTGA. The CDR3 DNA sequence: TGTGCCAGCAGCCTATGGGGACAGGGGGCAACAGATACGCAGTATTTT. It translates to CASSLWGQGATDTQYF.

V is TRBV24-1 and J is TRBJ1-2; possible D gene TRBD1, 6 bases. Trimming stripped 5 bases from V and 8 bases from J, with 11 bases between. Germline assignment: CDR1 KGHDR and CDR2 SFDVKD. This CDR3 region has 12 residues. CDR3 amino acids: CATSGGAGGYTF. CDR3 in DNA: TGTGCCACCAGTGGGGGGGCTGGAGGCTACACCTTC.

This clonotype was counted only a few times. The rearrangement joins TRBV29-1 to TRBJ2-7; D is ambiguous. This CDR3 has 10 residues. Deletions cut 4 bases from V and 5 bases from J, with 6 bases between. Germline V gene data show CDR1 as SQVTM and CDR2 as ANQGSEA. CDR3 residues: CSVVGNEQYF. The CDR3 DNA reads as TGCAGCGTTGTCGGAAACGAGCAGTACTTC.

This clonotype was picked up a small number of times. The V and J genes are TRBV6-2 or TRBV6-3 and TRBJ2-7; the D gene is possibly TRBD2 (5 bases). The V end was cut by 8 bases, the J end by 0 bases, with 8 bases between. Germline lookup yields CDR1 MNHEY and CDR2 SVGEGT. CDR3 length: 12 residues. DNA of the CDR3: TGTGCCAGCGCGGGTTCCTCCTACGAGCAGTACTTC. Translated: CASAGSSYEQYF.

This clonotype was observed a few times. V gene TRBV24-1 combines with J gene TRBJ2-3, with 8 bases matching TRBD2. This CDR3 contains 17 residues. The V segment lost 5 bases and the J segment 0 bases; nucleotides outside the gene matches: 9. Germline V gives CDR1 KGHDR, CDR2 SFDVKD. CDR3 DNA sequence: TGTGCCACCAGTGCGCCGGGGGGGATTACTAGCACAGATACGCAGTATTTT. Its protein product is CATSAPGGITSTDTQYF.